This TCR beta chain originates from a study of vaccination and CD4 T cells after COVID-19. Study details: Participants were given two doses of BNT162b2 or mRNA-1273 vaccine.

The V segment lost 7 bases and the J segment 1 base; nucleotides outside the gene matches: 7. CDR1 is MNHNS and CDR2 is SASEGT in the germline V gene. This CDR3 has 14 amino acids. Cultured CD4+ T-cell DNA underwent Oncomine TCR Beta short-read sequencing. MiXCR, run by TCRdb on the PCR reads, gives a single entry per CDR3 protein. This sample has 15,000 or so distinct CDR3 sequences, with roughly 65% found just once. The treatment is: approximately 11-day PBMC culture with coronavirus spike peptide pools or control peptides (ViraFEST assay). Peptide-pool expansion of antigen-specific T cells preceded TCR sequencing in ViraFEST. Negative selection recovered the CD4+ T cells once they had spent 10 days in culture. Only one count was recorded for this clonotype. Its target is unknown.

The sample taken for sequencing was CD4+ T cells from blood, cultured in vitro. The sequence came from a human donor who had recovered from COVID-19. The rearrangement links TRBV6-1 to TRBJ2-7; TRBD1 matches at 7 bases. The CDR3 loop is CASMRDSFSYEQYF. In DNA form, the CDR3 reads TGTGCCAGCATGAGGGACAGTTTTTCCTACGAGCAGTACTTC.